The next 3 T cell receptor beta chains were all read from a single sample in a study of blood T cell repertoires in COVID-19. Profiled with immunoSEQ multiplex PCR; TCRdb holds only in-frame clones, not every one. The sample has some 390,000 clones; around 87% are singletons. Sequenced material: PBMCs or T cells enriched from blood (not recorded which). These receptors all come from a young man who had recovered from COVID-19.

The V gene is TRBV19, the J gene TRBJ2-7; D ambiguous. The V and J ends lost 1 base and 7 bases respectively, with 8 bases between them. The CDR3 has 12 amino acids. CDR1 and CDR2 from the germline V gene are LNHDA and SQIVND (reference sequence). The CDR3 loop is CASSIVSGEQYF. In nucleotides, the CDR3 is TGTGCCAGTAGTATAGTCTCCGGGGAGCAGTACTTC.

The V call is TRBV3-1 (or the pseudogene TRBV3-2), the J call TRBJ2-3; D perhaps matches TRBD2 (5 bases). Germline V gene sequence: CDR1 LGHDT, CDR2 YNNKEL (reference sequence). Trimming left V 0 bases short and J 4 bases short, with 14 bases between. This CDR3 comprises 16 residues. In nucleotides, the CDR3 is TGTGCCAGCAGCCAAGATCGTAGAGATAGCGCAGATACGCAGTATTTT. It is translated as CASSQDRRDSADTQYF.

The chain is built from TRBV19 and TRBJ2-7; D possibly corresponds to TRBD1 (6 bases). Germline lookup yields CDR1 LNHDA and CDR2 SQIVND (reference sequence). The CDR3 runs to 13 residues. Trimming removed 4 bases at V and 2 bases at J, with 9 bases between. As DNA, the CDR3 is TGTGCCAGTAGTAGCAGGGGCCCCTACGAGCAGTACTTC. Protein sequence: CASSSRGPYEQYF.